The 19 T cell receptor beta chains reported below all come from one sample, sequenced in a study of cytomegalovirus exposure and HLA in healthy donors. PCR employed 60 Vbeta and 13 Jbeta primers. Measured with immunoSEQ multiplex PCR; TCRdb has only the in-frame clones, and not every one. The repertoire has 55,000 to 65,000 clones, around 84% of them found once; the top ten carry 6%. Source material: PBMCs. These receptors were collected from a male donor in good health and CMV-seronegative.

V is TRBV29-1 and J is TRBJ1-4; D is undetermined. V lost 3 bases and J lost 4, with 12 bases in between. This CDR3 comprises 14 residues. Germline loops: CDR1 SQVTM, CDR2 ANQGSEA. The CDR3 nucleotides read TGCAGCGTTGACTTGGGCGGGAATAATGAAAAACTGTTTTTT. The encoded protein is CSVDLGGNNEKLFF.

V is TRBV11-3 and J is TRBJ2-7; no firm D call. The CDR3 length is 12 residues. V lost 5 bases and J lost 3, with 8 bases in between. Germline lookup yields CDR1 SGHNT and CDR2 YENEEA. CDR3 sequence: CASSVTGYEQYF. The CDR3 DNA reads as TGTGCCAGCAGCGTCACGGGCTACGAGCAGTACTTC.

V is TRBV30 and J is TRBJ1-4; 7 bases agree with TRBD1. Germline V lookup: CDR1 GTSNPN, CDR2 SVGIG (reference sequence). The CDR3 is 15 residues long. Trimming at V came to 1 base and at J to 3 bases, leaving 5 bases not matched to a gene. CDR3 residues: CAWSGQGDPNEKLFF. The CDR3, as DNA: TGTGCCTGGAGTGGACAGGGTGATCCTAATGAAAAACTGTTTTTT.

V usage is TRBV7-9 and J usage is TRBJ2-5, with TRBD1 as a possible D gene (5 bases). The J call could be wrong; TRBJ2-7 is a better fit for the DNA end. Germline lookup yields CDR1 SEHNR and CDR2 FQNEAQ (reference sequence). CDR3 length equals 13 residues. The CDR3 region is CASSSTARYEQYF. The CDR3 region has the DNA TGTGCCAGCAGTTCGACAGCCCGCTACGAGCAGTACTTC.

The DNA for the CDR3 is TGTGCCAGCAGCCGGATATCCAGGGATGGCTACACCTTC. The encoded protein is CASSRISRDGYTF. V gene TRBV14 combines with J gene TRBJ1-2; D is perhaps TRBD1 (5 bases). The V end lost 4 bases, the J end lost 6 bases, and 12 bases lay between the germline ends. This CDR3 has 13 amino acids. Germline values: CDR1 SGHDN, CDR2 FVKESK. Full variable domain (missing parts from reference TRBV14 and TRBJ1-2): EAGVTQFPSHSVIEKGQTVTLRCDPISGHDNLYWYRRVMGKEIKFLLHFVKESKQDESGMPNNRFLAERTGGTYSTLKVQPAELEDSGVYFCASSRISRDGYTFGSGTRLTVV.

The chain joins TRBV4-3 to TRBJ2-3; 11 nucleotides agree with TRBD2. The CDR3 is made up of 19 amino acids. V shed 1 base and J 0 bases; nucleotides not matched to a gene: 9. CDR1 is LGHNA and CDR2 is YSLEER in the germline V gene. In DNA form, the CDR3 reads TGCGCCAGCAGCCAAGGGCGGCTAGCGGGGGGCCTTAGCACAGATACGCAGTATTTT. Translated, it gives CASSQGRLAGGLSTDTQYF.

This rearrangement joins TRBV10-2 to TRBJ2-1, with 7 bases lining up with TRBD2. Unmatched junction bases numbered 3, after V lost 6 bases and J lost 4 bases. The germline V gene encodes CDR1 WSHSY and CDR2 SAAADI. This CDR3 comprises 13 residues. For the CDR3, the DNA is TGCGCCAGCAGGAGGGACTATTACAATGAGCAGTTCTTC. Its translation is CASRRDYYNEQFF.

The chain recombines TRBV18 with TRBJ1-1; TRBD1 matches at 8 bases. CDR3 length: 14 residues. CDR1 and CDR2 from the germline V gene are KGHSH and LQKENI. V was clipped by 3 bases and J by 5 bases; unmatched bases: 5. CDR3 in DNA: TGTGCCAGCTCACCGAATACAGGGGGAACTGAAGCTTTCTTT. Protein: CASSPNTGGTEAFF.

The chain is built from TRBV11-2 and TRBJ2-7, with 8 bases identical to TRBD2. In germline, CDR1 is SGHAT, CDR2 FQNNGV. This CDR3 contains 16 residues. J was trimmed by 0 bases and V by 6 bases; bases with no gene match: 10. The CDR3 reads CASRRGRGGTSYEQYF. The CDR3 DNA reads TGTGCCAGCAGGAGGGGTCGCGGGGGGACCTCCTACGAGCAGTACTTC.

The chain recombines TRBV11-2 with TRBJ2-2; 11 bases are shared with TRBD1. With V trimmed by 4 bases and J by 6 bases, 4 bases remained unmatched. Germline V gene data show CDR1 as SGHAT and CDR2 as FQNNGV. The CDR3 has 15 amino acids. The CDR3 here is CASSSPGQGAGELFF. In DNA form, the CDR3 reads TGTGCCAGCAGCTCACCGGGACAGGGGGCCGGGGAGCTGTTTTTT. Combining the CDR3 with reference TRBV11-2 and TRBJ2-2 gives the whole variable domain EAGVAQSPRYKIIEKRQSVAFWCNPISGHATLYWYQQILGQGPKLLIQFQNNGVVDDSQLPKDRFSAERLKGVDSTLKIQPAKLEDSAVYLCASSSPGQGAGELFFGEGSRLTVL.

This clone has only a few counts. The J gene is TRBJ1-1, the V gene TRBV11-2, with 8 bases that match TRBD1. J gave up 0 bases and V 8 bases, and 5 bases lay outside the gene matches. The V gene's germline CDR1 is SGHAT and CDR2 FQNNGV. The CDR3 runs 14 residues. CDR3 residues: CASGRQGMNTEAFF. The CDR3, as DNA: TGTGCCAGCGGACGACAGGGGATGAACACTGAAGCTTTCTTT.

The rearrangement joins TRBV7-6 to TRBJ2-5; 8 nucleotides align to TRBD2. Germline V gene lookup returns CDR1 SGHVS and CDR2 FNYEAQ. The ends lost 2 bases at V and 5 bases at J; junction bases unmatched: 4. CDR3 length equals 14 residues. Written as DNA, the CDR3 is TGTGCCAGCAGCTTACCGGGGGGGCCGGAGACCCAGTACTTC. It is translated as CASSLPGGPETQYF.

A word on this clone: One end of the junction does not line up with germline, which may come from a read error. The CDR3 here is CASSPPHTITWAVF. The CDR3 region has the DNA TGTGCCAGCTCACCACCCCACACCATTACGTGGGCCGTCTTC. This sequence joins TRBV18 and TRBJ1-2; D remains unclear. Germline V gene lookup returns CDR1 KGHSH and CDR2 LQKENI. The CDR3 is 14 amino acids.

The V gene is TRBV15, the J gene TRBJ2-2; D is unclear. V lost 0 bases and J lost 3, with 5 bases in between. Per germline, CDR1 LNHNV and CDR2 YYDKDF (reference sequence). The CDR3 consists of 14 residues. The CDR3 spells CATSRDPDTGELFF. The DNA for the CDR3 is TGTGCCACCAGCAGAGATCCGGACACCGGGGAGCTGTTTTTT.

This clone has just one count. The chain recombines TRBV5-5 with TRBJ2-7; D might be TRBD1 (6 bases). CDR3 length equals 16 residues. V was cut by 4 bases and J by 1 base, with 18 bases left in between. The germline gives CDR1 SGHKS, CDR2 YYEKEE (reference sequence). The CDR3 reads CASSLWTVTLSYEQYF. In DNA form, the CDR3 reads TGTGCCAGCAGCCTTTGGACAGTAACTCTTTCCTACGAGCAGTACTTC.

The V gene is TRBV5-4, the J gene TRBJ1-3; 8 bases are shared with TRBD1. The CDR3 totals 15 residues. V lost 4 bases and J lost 2; bases outside the gene matches: 5. CDR1 is SGHNT, CDR2 YYREEE, per germline (reference sequence). The CDR3 nucleotides read TGTGCCAGCAGCGCTTGGACAGGGACTGGAAACACCATATATTTT. It yields the protein CASSAWTGTGNTIYF.

The genes are TRBV19 and TRBJ2-7, with 10 bases identical to TRBD1. Per germline, CDR1 LNHDA and CDR2 SQIVND (reference sequence). The V segment lost 4 bases and the J segment 1 base; nucleotides outside the gene matches: 4. The CDR3 is 15 amino acids. The CDR3 DNA is TGTGCCAGTAGTAGCCGGGACAGGGGATCCTACGAGCAGTACTTC. Translating gives CASSSRDRGSYEQYF.

V usage is TRBV4-1 and J usage is TRBJ1-2; no firm D call. CDR3 length equals 16 residues. Per germline, CDR1 MGHRA and CDR2 YSYEKL. V was clipped by 4 bases and J by 0 bases, with 15 bases between them. CDR3 DNA: TGCGCCAGCAGCCGGGAGTTGACGGTAACTAACTATGGCTACACCTTC. Encoded protein: CASSRELTVTNYGYTF.

J is TRBJ2-7 and V is TRBV11-2; no clear D. The V end lost 6 bases, the J end lost 0 bases, and 18 bases lay between the germline ends. The germline gives CDR1 SGHAT, CDR2 FQNNGV. The CDR3 extends over 16 amino acids. CDR3 DNA sequence: TGTGCCAGCAGGCGCCTCCTTCCATCTAGCTCCTACGAGCAGTACTTC. It translates to CASRRLLPSSSYEQYF.